These 24 T cell receptor beta chains share one sample of origin, sequenced in a study of T cells in Graves' hyperthyroidism and ophthalmopathy (dated by TCRdb to the late 2010s). Library creation used multiplex PCR. For sequencing, an Illumina HiSeq 2000 was employed. The TCR beta CDR3 regions were amplified from RNA transcripts. The TCR CDR3 was subjected to a first round of RT-PCR using the HTBI primer set and the Qiagen OneStep RT-PCR kit. The public reads were reprocessed in TCRdb via fastp at Q25 and MiXCR, keeping in-frame beta chains. Each CDR3 protein appears once, grouped with its most common genes and DNA. Counted in this sample were fewer than 400,000 distinct CDR3 sequences; around 25% of them appeared once. 73% of the sample is held by the ten biggest clonotypes. What was sequenced was blood. These receptors came from a man aged 50 or older with Graves' hyperthyroidism.

The sample holds one count of this clonotype. This rearrangement joins TRBV30 to TRBJ1-3; TRBD1 matches 12 bases. CDR1 and CDR2 (germline): GTSNPN, SVGIG (reference sequence). The CDR3 contains 15 residues. V shed 0 bases and J 7 bases; nucleotides not matched to a gene: 4. The CDR3: CAWSVPGQGANTIYF. DNA of the CDR3: TGTGCCTGGAGTGTACCGGGACAGGGGGCTAACACCATATATTTT.

V is TRBV11-2 and J is TRBJ2-5; 16 nucleotides align to TRBD2. V lost 4 bases and J lost 4; bases outside the gene matches: 3. The germline V gene encodes CDR1 SGHAT and CDR2 FQNNGV. The CDR3 extends over 16 amino acids. The DNA of the CDR3 is TGTGCCAGCAGCTCGGGACTAGCGGGAGGGCGAGAGACCCAGTACTTC. Residues: CASSSGLAGGRETQYF.

This clonotype was observed many times. The V and J genes are TRBV11-2 and TRBJ2-7; 8 nucleotides align to TRBD1. Germline V lookup: CDR1 SGHAT, CDR2 FQNNGV. With 3 bases clipped from V and 4 bases from J, the junction kept 8 bases outside the gene matches. This CDR3 has 15 residues. CDR3 nucleotides: TGTGCCAGCAGCTTGGACAGGGACCCCTCATACGAGCAGTACTTC. Encoded protein: CASSLDRDPSYEQYF.

This clonotype was observed many times. The chain is built from TRBV6-5 and TRBJ2-1; a possible D gene is TRBD2 (5 bases). The CDR3 covers 14 residues. From germline, CDR1 is MNHEY and CDR2 SVGAGI. Trimming removed 0 bases from V and 7 bases from J, with 10 bases in between. CDR3 amino acids: CASSYSAAANEQFF. The CDR3 nucleotides are TGTGCCAGCAGTTACTCGGCAGCGGCTAATGAGCAGTTCTTC.

In its sample, this clonotype was seen a few times. The V gene is TRBV12-3 or TRBV12-4, the J gene TRBJ2-1, with 7 bases identical to TRBD2. CDR3 length equals 15 residues. The ends lost 3 bases at V and 3 bases at J; junction bases unmatched: 5. CDR3 region: CASSFTGGGYNEQFF. Written as DNA, the CDR3 is TGTGCCAGCAGTTTTACGGGAGGTGGCTACAATGAGCAGTTCTTC.

This clonotype has just a few counts. The rearrangement links TRBV20-1 to TRBJ2-3, with D perhaps matching TRBD2 (5 bases). This CDR3 region has 16 residues. The ends were cut back, 5 bases at V and 4 bases at J, with 22 bases in the middle. Germline CDR1 DFQATT, CDR2 SNEGSKA (reference sequence). CDR3 sequence (DNA): TGCAGTGCTCAACCCGGGCGCGGGTCGACACCAGATACGCAGTATTTT. Translated, it gives CSAQPGRGSTPDTQYF.

This sequence joins TRBV6-1 and TRBJ2-1; 11 bases fit TRBD2. With V trimmed by 2 bases and J by 2 bases, 2 bases remained unmatched. Germline assignment: CDR1 MNHNS and CDR2 SASEGT. This CDR3 is 16 amino acids long. The CDR3 sequence is CASSEIAGGPYNEQFF. The CDR3 nucleotides are TGTGCCAGCAGTGAAATAGCGGGAGGGCCCTACAATGAGCAGTTCTTC.

In its sample, this clonotype was seen many times. The V gene is TRBV11-2, the J gene TRBJ2-3; maybe TRBD2 (5 bases). V lost 10 bases to trimming and J lost 2 bases, with 19 bases between them. CDR3 length equals 15 residues. Germline lookup yields CDR1 SGHAT and CDR2 FQNNGV. Here the CDR3 reads CATSQAGYLTDTQYF. As DNA, the CDR3 is TGTGCCACCTCCCAGGCGGGCTACCTCACAGATACGCAGTATTTT. The full variable domain, its missing parts supplied by reference TRBV11-2 and TRBJ2-3, is EAGVAQSPRYKIIEKRQSVAFWCNPISGHATLYWYQQILGQGPKLLIQFQNNGVVDDSQLPKDRFSAERLKGVDSTLKIQPAKLEDSAVYLCATSQAGYLTDTQYFGPGTRLTVL.

The chain carries TRBV7-2 and TRBJ2-7; maybe TRBD1 (5 bases). The CDR3 is made up of 13 amino acids. The germline V gene has CDR1 SGHTA and CDR2 FQGNSA. Trimming removed 3 bases at V and 7 bases at J, with 13 bases between. The chain's CDR3 is CASSFQGRREQYF. The DNA of the CDR3 is TGTGCCAGCAGCTTTCAGGGAAGGCGAGAGCAGTACTTC.

A few counts support this clonotype. J is TRBJ2-7 and V is TRBV5-1, with 8 bases matching TRBD1. The CDR3 runs 15 residues. Germline V gene data show CDR1 as SGHRS and CDR2 as YFSETQ. Unmatched junction bases numbered 12, after V lost 5 bases and J lost 5 bases. The CDR3 nucleotides read TGCGCCAGCAGAATCATAGGACAGGGTACCAACGAGCAGTACTTC. Protein: CASRIIGQGTNEQYF.

The chain has TRBV5-1 and TRBJ2-3; 13 bases are shared with TRBD2. The CDR3 length is 15 residues. In germline, CDR1 is SGHRS, CDR2 YFSETQ. After removal of 4 bases from V and 8 bases from J, the junction contained 7 bases not matched to a gene. CDR3 in amino acids: CASSPTSGRSGTQYF. DNA for the CDR3: TGCGCCAGCAGCCCGACTAGCGGGAGGTCAGGTACGCAGTATTTT.

Ten or more counts support this clonotype. The gene calls are TRBV15 and TRBJ2-1, with D perhaps matching TRBD1 (6 bases). The CDR3 is 17 residues long. Trimming removed 3 bases from V and 5 bases from J, with 20 bases in between. The germline V gene encodes CDR1 LNHNV and CDR2 YYDKDF (reference sequence). Written as DNA, the CDR3 is TGTGCCACCAGCAGTACCGACAGGCGGACTGGTCACAATGAGCAGTTCTTC. Residues: CATSSTDRRTGHNEQFF.

This clonotype came up a few times. The V call is TRBV7-9, the J call TRBJ2-5; D might be TRBD2 (6 bases). Germline CDR1 SEHNR, CDR2 FQNEAQ (reference sequence). CDR3 size: 14 residues. V dropped 6 bases and J dropped 2 bases, with 13 bases sitting between them. The CDR3: CASRKGGNQETQYF. The CDR3 nucleotides read TGTGCCAGCAGAAAAGGCGGGAATCAAGAGACCCAGTACTTC.

This clonotype has at least ten counts. V usage is TRBV3-1 and J usage is TRBJ2-4; weak D call: TRBD2 (5 bases). The CDR3 has 15 residues. Germline values: CDR1 LGHDT, CDR2 YNNKEL (reference sequence). The ends were cut back, 1 base at V and 5 bases at J, with 12 bases in the middle. In DNA, the CDR3 is TGTGCCAGCAGCCAAGTTGGGAGTGTGGAAAACATTCAGTACTTC. It is translated as CASSQVGSVENIQYF.

This clonotype occurred a few times. CDR3 loop: CASSQDRAGGETQYF. DNA of the CDR3: TGTGCCAGCAGCCAAGATCGCGCGGGAGGGGAGACCCAGTACTTC. This chain uses TRBV4-2 with TRBJ2-5, with 9 bases identical to TRBD2. Germline V CDR1 and CDR2: LGHNA, YNFKEQ. V was pared by 0 bases and J by 5 bases, with 4 bases of the junction left unmatched. This CDR3 contains 15 residues.

The chain employs TRBV28 and TRBJ2-6; D uncertain. V lost 10 bases, J lost 0 bases, and 7 bases lay in between. CDR1 is MDHEN, CDR2 SYDVKM, per germline. This CDR3 has 13 amino acids. CDR3 sequence: CATVSSGANVLTF. CDR3 DNA: TGTGCCACCGTAAGCTCTGGGGCCAACGTCCTGACTTTC.

CDR3 in amino acids: CASSTVAQGWQPQHF. The CDR3 DNA reads TGTGCCAGTAGTACAGTAGCTCAGGGTTGGCAGCCCCAGCATTTT. The V call is TRBV19, the J call TRBJ1-5, with D maybe TRBD1 (5 bases). Germline CDR1 and CDR2: LNHDA and SQIVND (reference sequence). The CDR3 consists of 15 residues. V lost 4 bases and J 7 bases, leaving 17 bases between the germline ends.

The chain couples TRBV12-5 to TRBJ2-1; tentatively, D is TRBD2 (6 bases). V gave up 1 base and J gave up 4 bases, with 11 bases separating them. The germline V gene encodes CDR1 LGHNT and CDR2 FRNRAP. The CDR3 has 15 residues. CDR3 loop: CASGLGLVGYNEQFF. In DNA form, the CDR3 reads TGTGCTAGTGGTTTGGGACTAGTTGGGTACAATGAGCAGTTCTTC.

V is TRBV27 and J is TRBJ2-3; 12 positions agree with TRBD2. Trimming removed 6 bases from V and 5 bases from J; junction bases left unmatched: 12. This CDR3 comprises 17 residues. Germline loops: CDR1 MNHEY, CDR2 SMNVEV (reference sequence). The CDR3 sequence is CASSQRASGGAGDTQYF. The CDR3 nucleotides read TGTGCCAGCAGCCAACGCGCTAGCGGGGGGGCTGGAGATACGCAGTATTTT.

This clonotype has more than one count but fewer than ten. The chain combines TRBV20-1 with TRBJ2-7; the D gene is possibly TRBD1 (5 bases). Trimming shortened V by 0 bases and J by 0 bases, and 12 bases separated the two germline ends. Germline loops: CDR1 DFQATT, CDR2 SNEGSKA (reference sequence). This CDR3 has 15 amino acids. The CDR3 bases are TGCAGTGCTAGAGATAGGGGCGAGAGCTCCTACGAGCAGTACTTC. This gives the protein CSARDRGESSYEQYF.

In this sample, this clonotype turned up a few times. The rearrangement joins TRBV6-1 to TRBJ2-7; D might be TRBD1 or TRBD2, each matching 5 bases. Trimming removed 5 bases at V and 2 bases at J, with 10 bases between. Germline lookup yields CDR1 MNHNS and CDR2 SASEGT. The CDR3 is 13 residues long. CDR3 amino acids: CASSMGVAYEQYF. The DNA of the CDR3 is TGTGCCAGCAGTATGGGGGTGGCCTACGAGCAGTACTTC.

This clonotype was picked up a small number of times. The chain has TRBV27 and TRBJ2-1, with TRBD2 matching over 11 bases. Looked up from germline, CDR1 is MNHEY and CDR2 is SMNVEV (reference sequence). V gave up 3 bases and J gave up 5 bases; unmatched junction bases: 12. This CDR3 spans 18 amino acids. The CDR3 DNA is TGTGCCAGCAGTTTCCGTACCATAACTAGCGGGAGTAACAATGAGCAGTTCTTC. Translation gives CASSFRTITSGSNNEQFF.

This clonotype was counted a few times. CDR3 amino acids: CASSLGRPSSYEQYF. In nucleotides, the CDR3 is TGCGCCAGCAGCTTGGGACGGCCGAGCTCCTACGAGCAGTACTTC. The rearrangement uses TRBV5-1 and TRBJ2-7, with D uncertain. Per germline, CDR1 SGHRS and CDR2 YFSETQ. Trimming pared 0 bases from V and 0 bases from J, leaving 10 bases between. The CDR3 totals 15 residues.

This clonotype was picked up many times. The chain recombines TRBV11-2 with TRBJ2-7, with 7 bases aligning to TRBD1. Germline V CDR1 and CDR2: SGHAT, FQNNGV. This CDR3 comprises 14 residues. The junction had 5 bases not matched to a gene; V was cut back by 0 bases and J by 6 bases. The CDR3, as DNA: TGTGCCAGCAGCTTAGATCCAGGGGGTGGCGAGCAGTACTTC. It encodes CASSLDPGGGEQYF. Full variable domain (outside the CDR3, taken from reference TRBV11-2 and TRBJ2-7): EAGVAQSPRYKIIEKRQSVAFWCNPISGHATLYWYQQILGQGPKLLIQFQNNGVVDDSQLPKDRFSAERLKGVDSTLKIQPAKLEDSAVYLCASSLDPGGGEQYFGPGTRLTVT.